This T cell receptor (beta chain) came from a study of T-cell memory formation after mild COVID-19. Each CDR3 protein gets one entry after TCRdb re-called the 5' RACE reads with MiXCR. Among 250,000 to 300,000 distinct CDR3 sequences, roughly 8.2% were seen once, and the ten largest hold about 22%. There are a few counts of this clonotype. Its antigen is unidentified. Overall study results and limits: Shrinking CD4+ clones were chiefly CM and EM; CD8+ ones were chiefly EMRA. CD4+ bias marked clones expanding day 15 to 37, unlike balanced contracting clones.

The sample comprised PBMCs or a T cell subset sorted from them (not recorded which). The source of this sequence is a young man who had mild COVID-19 (a few samples of this study predate the infection). Cell type and time point are not known.

CDR3 region: CASSLLDTLSYNEQFF. The CDR3 DNA sequence: TGTGCCAGCAGTTTATTGGACACACTCTCCTACAATGAGCAGTTCTTC. The V and J genes are TRBV27 and TRBJ2-1, with a tentative D call TRBD1 (5 bases). This CDR3 contains 16 residues. Trimming stripped 1 base from V and 0 bases from J, with 10 bases between. Germline CDR1 MNHEY, CDR2 SMNVEV (reference sequence).